This TCR beta chain is drawn from a study of T-cell memory formation after mild COVID-19. On the study more broadly: TCR clusters showed largely donor specificity.

General observations from the study: CD4+ contracting clones were found mainly in CM and EM, and CD8+ ones in EMRA. Balance between CD4 and CD8 was seen in clones contracting day 15 to 85, and a CD4+ lean was seen in later expanders.

Germline V CDR1 and CDR2: SGHAT, FQNNGV. The CDR3 loop spans 15 amino acids. Trimming stripped 5 bases from V and 1 base from J, with 13 bases between. This clonotype was picked up many times. What it binds is unknown. Libraries for TCRalpha and TCRbeta carried sample barcodes and unique molecular identifiers via 5'RACE. A single record per CDR3 protein comes from TCRdb applying MiXCR to the 5' RACE reads. This sample has 400,000 or so distinct CDR3 sequences; around 19% occur once, and the top ten carry approximately 8.1%. Sequences were obtained from PBMCs or a T cell subset sorted from them (not recorded which). The TCR was taken from an adult woman who had mild COVID-19 (a few samples of this study predate the infection). Cell type and time point are not known. This rearrangement joins TRBV11-2 to TRBJ2-3; no firm D call. The CDR3 nucleotides read TGTGCCAGCAGCGACCCAGCTAGGGGCACAGATACGCAGTATTTT. Amino acids: CASSDPARGTDTQYF.